This T cell receptor (beta chain) was found in a study of cytomegalovirus exposure and HLA in healthy donors. Whole-study results and caveats: When presence/absence was analysed, sequencing depth was taken to be roughly uniform across donors.

Notes on this clone: Its antigen is unknown. The same CDR3 is also encoded by other DNA sequences in this sample.

60 Vbeta and 13 Jbeta primers were used in PCR. Sequenced by immunoSEQ multiplex PCR; TCRdb stores in-frame clones only, minus some. The sample lists about 160,000 clones, around 84% seen once, with around 3.3% in the top ten. The CDR3 loop spans 15 amino acids. Germline CDR1 and CDR2: SGHDT and YYEEEE. J was trimmed by 0 bases and V by 0 bases; bases with no gene match: 1. The sequence came from a woman aged 40 to 49 in good health and CMV-seronegative. V gene TRBV5-6 combines with J gene TRBJ2-3, with TRBD2 matching 7 bases. Sequencing input: PBMCs. The CDR3 DNA sequence: TGTGCCAGCAGCTTGGTGGGGGGGAGCACAGATACGCAGTATTTT. Its protein is CASSLVGGSTDTQYF.